This T cell receptor (beta chain) was found in a study of cytomegalovirus exposure and HLA in healthy donors. Overall study results and limits: An analysis that came later showed most CMV-associated TCR beta chains appearing HLA-restricted. Previous analysis showed most TCR beta V segments were productive about 87% or about 30% of the time. One variant, a missense change in DCLRE1C, was linked in a later analysis to TCR beta V- and J-gene trimming.

As concerns this clone: Its cognate antigen is unknown.

The PCR made use of 60 Vbeta and 13 Jbeta primers. Authors' data handling: Approximately 79 million unique TCR beta chains, roughly 11 million of them shared, were counted by a later analysis. Sequencing used immunoSEQ multiplex PCR; TCRdb keeps in-frame clones, though not all of them. That table supplies the V and J calls and clone size; D and trimming were determined from the DNA. The data contain some 190,000 clones, roughly three quarters of them singletons. The CDR3 is 13 residues long. The V segment lost 5 bases and the J segment 4 bases; nucleotides outside the gene matches: 2. Germline V lookup: CDR1 SGHTA, CDR2 FQGNSA.

The chain links TRBV7-2 to TRBJ2-7; TRBD2 aligns across 10 bases. Sequencing was carried out using PBMCs. The origin of this receptor is a woman aged 25-40 years in good health and CMV-seropositive. The CDR3 spells CASSRLAGYEQYF. The CDR3 nucleotides read TGTGCCAGCAGCCGACTAGCGGGTTACGAGCAGTACTTC.